A selection of T cell receptor beta chains follows, all from one sample in a study of CD4+ T cells in melanoma. Clones were read by immunoSEQ multiplex PCR, and TCRdb kept only the in-frame ones, dropping some. The data show over 100,000 clones, roughly 90% seen once. Sequencing was performed on peripheral blood. The source is a human donor with melanoma. The CDR3 runs from the conserved cysteine through the conserved F or W. The D gene is left open where the match is weak. Clone size is stated in some rows and not others, as once, few, many or a class when expanded.

j_gene | v_gene | len | abundance | d_gene | CDR3nt | CDR3aa
TRBJ2-2 | TRBV9 | 14 | . | TRBD1 | TGTGCCAGCAGCCCCCGGACAGGGACCGGGGAGCTGTTTTTT | CASSPRTGTGELFF
TRBJ2-2 | TRBV5-1 | 16 | . | TRBD2 | TGCGCCAGCAGCTTGGACCTAGCGGGGAGATCCGGGGAGCTGTTTTTT | CASSLDLAGRSGELFF
TRBJ2-7 | TRBV9 | 16 | . | . | TGTGCCAGCAGCGTCGGGGGCCTAGCGGCAACCTACGAGCAGTACTTC | CASSVGGLAATYEQYF
TRBJ2-2 | TRBV5-1 | 14 | . | . | TGCGCCAGTACGGGCGGACCGAACACCGGGGAGCTGTTTTTT | CASTGGPNTGELFF
TRBJ1-5 | TRBV19 | 14 | . | . | TGTGCCACCAAAGGGAGTTATAGCAATCAGCCCCAGCATTTT | CATKGSYSNQPQHF
TRBJ1-5 | TRBV7-2 | 14 | . | . | TGTGCCAGCAACCCCAGGGGTTTTGATCAGCCCCAGCATTTT | CASNPRGFDQPQHF
TRBJ2-2 | TRBV11-2 | 14 | . | TRBD1 | TGTGCCAGCAGCTCGGTTCAGGGGGCCGGGGAGCTGTTTTTT | CASSSVQGAGELFF
TRBJ1-2 | TRBV29-1 | 15 | . | . | TGCAGCGTTGAAGGCGAGGGGAGGGGGTATTATGGCTACACCTTC | CSVEGEGRGYYGYTF
TRBJ1-5 | TRBV10-3 | 15 | . | TRBD1 | TGTGCCATCAGTGATTTCGACAGGGGTAATCAGCCCCAGCATTTT | CAISDFDRGNQPQHF
TRBJ2-1 | TRBV7-3 | 16 | . | TRBD2 | TGTGCCAGCAGCTCCCCTCGGGGGGGCTTTGACAATGAGCAGTTCTTC | CASSSPRGGFDNEQFF
TRBJ2-3 | TRBV5-4 | 12 | . | . | TGTGCCAGCAGCTTAAGCACAGATACGCAGTATTTT | CASSLSTDTQYF
TRBJ2-2 | TRBV6-1 | 14 | . | . | TGTGCCACTACCCAGGGGTTTGACGCCGGGGAGCTGTTTTTT | CATTQGFDAGELFF
TRBJ2-5 | TRBV5-1 | 14 | . | . | TGCGCCAGCAGCCCTGACCATACGCAAGAGACCCAGTACTTC | CASSPDHTQETQYF
TRBJ2-5 | TRBV30 | 13 | . | TRBD2 | TGTGCCTGGACTAGCGGGGACTTCGTGGCCCAGTACTTC | CAWTSGDFVAQYF
TRBJ2-2 | TRBV4-3 | 14 | . | . | TGCGCCAGCAGCCAAGTAGAATGGTCGGGGGAGCTGTTTTTT | CASSQVEWSGELFF
TRBJ1-5 | TRBV21-1 | 18 | once | . | TGTGCCAGCAGCAAAAATAGGGTGACAGGGGGGGGATATCAGCCCCAGCATTTT | CASSKNRVTGGGYQPQHF
TRBJ2-5 | TRBV5-1 | 14 | once | . | TGCGCCAGCAGCTTGGTTCCTAGCAGCGAGACCCAGTACTTC | CASSLVPSSETQYF
TRBJ2-2 | TRBV19 | 15 | . | . | TGTGCCAGTATAAGGGGGGCGGCGAACACCGGGGAGCTGTTTTTT | CASIRGAANTGELFF
TRBJ2-3 | TRBV7-3 | 14 | . | . | TGTGCCAGCAGCCAGGCCAGAATCACAGATACGCAGTATTTT | CASSQARITDTQYF
TRBJ2-2 | TRBV5-4 | 17 | . | TRBD2 | TGTGCCAGCAGCCTGAGGACTAGCGGGAGGGCCCTCAGGGAGCTGTTTTTT | CASSLRTSGRALRELFF
TRBJ2-2 | TRBV5-1 | 15 | . | . | TGCGCCAGCAGTCGGGACTCATGGAACACCGGGGAGCTGTTTTTT | CASSRDSWNTGELFF
TRBJ2-5 | TRBV28 | 13 | once | TRBD1 | TGTGCCAGCACCTCAGGGGGCGCCGGGACCCAGTACTTC | CASTSGGAGTQYF
TRBJ2-5 | TRBV4-1 | 12 | . | . | TGCGCCAGCAGCCAGCCTCTAAAGACCCAGTACTTC | CASSQPLKTQYF
TRBJ1-4 | TRBV6-1 | 10 | once | . | TGTGCCAGCAATCAGGAAAAACTGTTTTTT | CASNQEKLFF
TRBJ2-3 | TRBV7-9 | 14 | once | TRBD2 | TGTGCCAGCACTCCCTACGGGGGGGCAGATACGCAGTATTTT | CASTPYGGADTQYF
TRBJ1-1 | TRBV4-1 | 14 | . | . | TGCGCCAGCAGCCCCGTGACGGGGGCGAGTTCGGCTTTCTTT | CASSPVTGASSAFF
TRBJ2-7 | TRBV19 | 16 | once | TRBD2 | TGTGCCAGTAGTGACCGGACTAGCGGGGGATCCTACGAGCAGTACTTC | CASSDRTSGGSYEQYF
TRBJ2-6 | TRBV6-5 | 15 | . | . | TGTGCCAGCAGCGTTTTGGGTTCTGGGGCCAACGTCCTGACTTTC | CASSVLGSGANVLTF
TRBJ2-5 | TRBV11-3 | 13 | . | . | TGTGCCAGCAGCTTAAATTGGCAAGAGACCCAGTACTTC | CASSLNWQETQYF
TRBJ2-3 | TRBV5-1 | 14 | . | . | TGCGCCAGCAGCTTGAGGGCAGGCGCAGATACGCAGTATTTT | CASSLRAGADTQYF
TRBJ2-3 | TRBV12-5 | 9 | . | . | TGTGCTAGCACAGATACGCAGTATTTT | CASTDTQYF
TRBJ2-1 | TRBV7-6 | 16 | . | TRBD2 | TGTGCCAGCAGCTTGGAGACGGGAGGGCCAGTGTATGAGCAGTTCTTC | CASSLETGGPVYEQFF
TRBJ1-2 | TRBV6-5 | 15 | . | TRBD1 | TGTGCCAGCAGTCACAGGACAGGGGGCGACTATGGCTACACCTTC | CASSHRTGGDYGYTF
TRBJ2-5 | TRBV7-6 | 16 | . | TRBD2 | TGTGCCAGCAGCGCACCGGGACTAGCGGAGCAAGAGACCCAGTACTTC | CASSAPGLAEQETQYF
TRBJ2-1 | TRBV6-4 | 15 | . | . | TGTGCCAGCAGTGAGAACCCGAGCTCCTACAATGAGCAGTTCTTC | CASSENPSSYNEQFF
TRBJ2-7 | TRBV4-2 | 16 | . | . | TGTGCCAGCAGCCAAGGGCCGGGACTTACGTCTTACGAGCAGTACTTC | CASSQGPGLTSYEQYF
TRBJ1-1 | TRBV29-1 | 14 | . | . | TGCAGTTCTCGGGAAGGGGGTGGGGACACTGAAGCTTTCTTT | CSSREGGGDTEAFF
TRBJ2-7 | TRBV21-1 | 15 | . | . | TGTGCCAGCAGCAACCAGGGCAACAGTACCTACGAGCAGTACTTC | CASSNQGNSTYEQYF
TRBJ2-2 | TRBV11-3 | 15 | . | TRBD1 | TGTGCCAGCAGCTTTGGGACAGCCTTTACCGGGGAGCTGTTTTTT | CASSFGTAFTGELFF
TRBJ1-6 | TRBV5-1 | 15 | . | . | TGCGCCAGCAGCTTGGAAGGAGGTAGGGATTCACCCCTCCACTTT | CASSLEGGRDSPLHF
TRBJ2-2 | TRBV6-5 | 14 | . | TRBD2 | TGTGCCAGCTCCCCAGCGGGAAACACCGGGGAGCTGTTTTTT | CASSPAGNTGELFF
TRBJ2-5 | TRBV7-9 | 14 | . | TRBD2 | TGTGCCAGCAGCTCACGGGAGGGCCTGGGGACCCAGTACTTC | CASSSREGLGTQYF
TRBJ1-1 | TRBV7-8 | 14 | . | . | TGTGCCAGCAGATCGGTGGGGGGCTGGACTGAAGCTTTCTTT | CASRSVGGWTEAFF
TRBJ1-1 | TRBV5-4 | 13 | . | TRBD1 | TGTGCCAGCAGCTTGGGACAGGGCGCTGAAGCTTTCTTT | CASSLGQGAEAFF
TRBJ1-1 | TRBV14 | 11 | . | . | TGTGCCAGCAGCCAATTGGCTGAAGCTTTCTTT | CASSQLAEAFF
TRBJ2-1 | TRBV6-5 | 13 | once | . | TGTGCCACCGCTCAGGGTTCCTACAATGAGCAGTTCTTC | CATAQGSYNEQFF
TRBJ2-7 | TRBV28 | 13 | once | TRBD1 | TGTGCCACCGGGGGACAGGGCCTCTACGAGCAGTACTTC | CATGGQGLYEQYF
TRBJ1-1 | TRBV28 | 15 | . | TRBD1 | TGTGCCAGCAGGGTTCTAGGGGGCGCGAACACTGAAGCTTTCTTT | CASRVLGGANTEAFF
TRBJ2-7 | TRBV11-2 | 14 | . | . | TGTGCCAGCAGCTTAGTCGGACAGATAAACGAGCAGTACTTC | CASSLVGQINEQYF
TRBJ2-1 | TRBV29-1 | 16 | . | . | TGCAGCGCAACCACCGGGGGCGGGAGTCCTTACAATGAGCAGTTCTTC | CSATTGGGSPYNEQFF
TRBJ1-1 | TRBV6-1 | 15 | . | . | TGTGCCAGCAAAGGGCCGGGGCCCTTCAACACTGAAGCTTTCTTT | CASKGPGPFNTEAFF
TRBJ1-6 | TRBV30 | 14 | . | TRBD1 | TGTGCCTGGAGGTCGGGACAGTTTAATTCACCCCTCCACTTT | CAWRSGQFNSPLHF
TRBJ2-3 | TRBV4-3 | 16 | . | TRBD1 | TGCGCCAGCAGCCAAGCCGGGACAGGTTACACAGATACGCAGTATTTT | CASSQAGTGYTDTQYF
TRBJ2-5 | TRBV7-2 | 15 | . | TRBD2 | TGTGCCAGCAGCTTACGCCGGGGGGGAGAAGAGACCCAGTACTTC | CASSLRRGGEETQYF